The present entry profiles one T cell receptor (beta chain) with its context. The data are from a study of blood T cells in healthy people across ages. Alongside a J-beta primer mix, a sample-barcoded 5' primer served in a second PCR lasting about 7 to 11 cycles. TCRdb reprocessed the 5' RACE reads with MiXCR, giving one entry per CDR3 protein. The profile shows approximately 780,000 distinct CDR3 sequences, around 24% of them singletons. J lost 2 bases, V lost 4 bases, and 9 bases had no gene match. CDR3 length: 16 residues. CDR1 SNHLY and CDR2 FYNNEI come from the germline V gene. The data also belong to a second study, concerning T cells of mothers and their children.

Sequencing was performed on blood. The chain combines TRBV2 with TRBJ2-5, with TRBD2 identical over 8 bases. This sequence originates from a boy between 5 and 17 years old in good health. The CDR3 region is CASSGHQRGLQETQYF. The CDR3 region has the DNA TGTGCCAGCAGTGGTCACCAGCGGGGGTTACAAGAGACCCAGTACTTC.